This T cell receptor (beta chain) originates from a study of cytomegalovirus exposure and HLA in healthy donors. Background on the study: Among the 350 to 500 donors who were genotyped, over 70% fell in the genetic ancestry cluster that is associated with self-reported Caucasian donors. Study results and caveats: CMV serostatus was the sole immune exposure information available.

The PCR ran on 60 Vbeta and 13 Jbeta primers. The method was immunoSEQ multiplex PCR; TCRdb's version includes in-frame clones alone and lacks a portion of them. The sample lists over 150,000 clones; roughly 73% were seen once. This clone was seen more than once but under ten times. Its target is unknown. The CDR3 extends over 13 amino acids. Germline V gives CDR1 SEHNR, CDR2 FQNEAQ (reference sequence). With 1 base removed from V and 5 bases from J, the gap between germline ends came to 8 bases. The chain has TRBV7-9 and TRBJ1-1; no reliable D call. The clonotype comes from a male donor in good health and CMV-seronegative. Sample: PBMCs. The CDR3 nucleotides are TGTGCCAGCAGCTTAGACGCGCGTACTGAAGCTTTCTTT. This codes for CASSLDARTEAFF. Variable domain in full (rest from reference TRBV7-9 and TRBJ1-1): DTGVSQNPRHKITKRGQNVTFRCDPISEHNRLYWYRQTLGQGPEFLTYFQNEAQLEKSRLLSDRFSAERPKGSFSTLEIQRTEQGDSAMYLCASSLDARTEAFFGQGTRLTVV.